This is a list of T cell receptor beta chains from one sample in a study of blood T cell repertoires in COVID-19. Using immunoSEQ multiplex PCR, the repertoire was profiled, and TCRdb retains in-frame clones only, with some absent. The repertoire holds under 450,000 clones, with 70% to 90% as singletons. The sample was PBMCs or T cells enriched from blood (not recorded which). These receptors were collected from a man younger than 45 who had recovered from COVID-19. The CDR3 runs from the conserved cysteine through the conserved F or W. D genes are given only for firm matches. A row's size may be missing; if present it is once, few, many or a size class.

j_gene: TRBJ1-6
d_gene: TRBD1
v_gene: TRBV2
abundance: .
CDR3nt: TGTGCCAGCAGTGAAGTACAGGGGCATTCACCCCTCCACTTT
CDR3aa: CASSEVQGHSPLHF

j_gene: TRBJ1-6
d_gene: TRBD1
v_gene: TRBV19
abundance: .
CDR3nt: TGTGCCAGCACTGACAGGGCCTATTCACCCCTCCACTTT
CDR3aa: CASTDRAYSPLHF

j_gene: TRBJ1-1
d_gene: .
v_gene: TRBV11-2
abundance: .
CDR3nt: TGTGCCAGCAGCCCCCTTGGAGGACCGAACACTGAAGCTTTCTTT
CDR3aa: CASSPLGGPNTEAFF

j_gene: TRBJ2-1
d_gene: TRBD2
v_gene: TRBV9
abundance: .
CDR3nt: TGTGCCAGCAGCGAGGGACTAGCGGGGGGGCCAGTTGAGCAGTTCTTC
CDR3aa: CASSEGLAGGPVEQFF

j_gene: TRBJ1-5
d_gene: .
v_gene: TRBV7-9
abundance: .
CDR3nt: TGTGCCAGCAGCTTACTGGAGCAGCCCCAGCATTTT
CDR3aa: CASSLLEQPQHF

j_gene: TRBJ1-1
d_gene: .
v_gene: TRBV19
abundance: once
CDR3nt: TGTGCCAGTAGTATCCACCTTTGGCGGGGGAAGGTTGGAACCACTGAAGCTTTCTTT
CDR3aa: CASSIHLWRGKVGTTEAFF

j_gene: TRBJ1-1
d_gene: .
v_gene: TRBV11-2
abundance: .
CDR3nt: TGTGCCAGCAGCTTAATTACACAGAACACTGAAGCTTTCTTT
CDR3aa: CASSLITQNTEAFF

j_gene: TRBJ2-3
d_gene: .
v_gene: TRBV12-3/TRBV12-4
abundance: .
CDR3nt: TGTGCCAGCTTAGGGGGGGGAGATACGCAGTATTTT
CDR3aa: CASLGGGDTQYF

j_gene: TRBJ1-1
d_gene: .
v_gene: TRBV11-2
abundance: few
CDR3nt: TGTGCCAGCAGCGTCAACCGGGACAAAGTCACTGAAGCTTTCTTT
CDR3aa: CASSVNRDKVTEAFF

j_gene: TRBJ2-7
d_gene: TRBD1
v_gene: TRBV10-3
abundance: .
CDR3nt: TGTGCCATCACCCGGACAGGGGGCCTCGAGCAGTACTTC
CDR3aa: CAITRTGGLEQYF

j_gene: TRBJ1-2
d_gene: .
v_gene: TRBV19
abundance: .
CDR3nt: TGTGCCAGTAGTCCATTCGGCAGGGGCTATGGCTACACCTTC
CDR3aa: CASSPFGRGYGYTF

j_gene: TRBJ1-1
d_gene: .
v_gene: TRBV3-1/TRBV3-2
abundance: .
CDR3nt: TGTGCCAGCAGCCCCTCAGGGATGAACACTGAAGCTTTCTTT
CDR3aa: CASSPSGMNTEAFF

j_gene: TRBJ2-1
d_gene: .
v_gene: TRBV4-3
abundance: .
CDR3nt: TGCGCCAGCAGCCAAGAAGGGGCGAGCGTGGCCTCCTACAATGAGCAGTTCTTC
CDR3aa: CASSQEGASVASYNEQFF

j_gene: TRBJ2-7
d_gene: .
v_gene: TRBV25-1
abundance: .
CDR3nt: TGTGCTAGTTTTGGTCCCAGGTCCTACGAGCAGTACTTC
CDR3aa: CASFGPRSYEQYF

j_gene: TRBJ1-1
d_gene: TRBD1
v_gene: TRBV19
abundance: .
CDR3nt: TGTGCCAGTAGAGGGGGCTTAACGATGAACACTGAAGCTTTCTTT
CDR3aa: CASRGGLTMNTEAFF

j_gene: TRBJ2-3
d_gene: TRBD1
v_gene: TRBV18
abundance: few
CDR3nt: TGTGCCAGCTCACCACGAGGGACAGCGATCACAGATACGCAGTATTTT
CDR3aa: CASSPRGTAITDTQYF

j_gene: TRBJ2-5
d_gene: .
v_gene: TRBV4-2
abundance: .
CDR3nt: TGTGCCAGCAGCCAAGATCTTCCTAGCAGCGAGACCCAGTACTTC
CDR3aa: CASSQDLPSSETQYF

j_gene: TRBJ1-4
d_gene: .
v_gene: TRBV24-1
abundance: .
CDR3nt: TGTGCCACCACTTTCCAGGGTGAAAAACTGTTTTTT
CDR3aa: CATTFQGEKLFF

j_gene: TRBJ1-1
d_gene: .
v_gene: TRBV3-1/TRBV3-2
abundance: .
CDR3nt: TGTGCCAGCAGCCAAAATTGGGGGCTAGAGTTTACTGAAGCTTTCTTT
CDR3aa: CASSQNWGLEFTEAFF

j_gene: TRBJ2-1
d_gene: .
v_gene: TRBV6-6
abundance: .
CDR3nt: TGTGCCAGCAGTTACTCGACCGGGGTTAGGAACAATGAGCAGTTCTTC
CDR3aa: CASSYSTGVRNNEQFF

j_gene: TRBJ1-2
d_gene: TRBD1
v_gene: TRBV5-1
abundance: .
CDR3nt: TGCGCCAGCAGCCGTTCTCCCACAGGGGCAATGGATGGCTACACCTTC
CDR3aa: CASSRSPTGAMDGYTF

j_gene: TRBJ2-7
d_gene: .
v_gene: TRBV15
abundance: .
CDR3nt: TGTGCCACCAGCAGAGCTTCGAGCACGTTCGGCTACGAGCAGTACTTC
CDR3aa: CATSRASSTFGYEQYF

j_gene: TRBJ1-2
d_gene: .
v_gene: TRBV9
abundance: once
CDR3nt: TGTGCCAGCAGCCCAGCTGACAGCACTAACTATGGCTACACCTTC
CDR3aa: CASSPADSTNYGYTF

j_gene: TRBJ2-1
d_gene: TRBD2
v_gene: TRBV27
abundance: .
CDR3nt: TGTGCCAGCAGTTTATTTGTTAGCGGGGGGCATGGGTCCTACAATGAGCAGTTCTTC
CDR3aa: CASSLFVSGGHGSYNEQFF

j_gene: TRBJ2-7
d_gene: TRBD1
v_gene: TRBV7-6
abundance: .
CDR3nt: TGTGCCAGCAGCTTAGGGACAGGGAGCGAGCAGTACTTC
CDR3aa: CASSLGTGSEQYF

j_gene: TRBJ1-6
d_gene: .
v_gene: TRBV5-4
abundance: .
CDR3nt: TGTGCCAGCAGAAATACAGGGAATTCACCCCTCCACTTT
CDR3aa: CASRNTGNSPLHF

j_gene: TRBJ2-2
d_gene: .
v_gene: TRBV7-8
abundance: .
CDR3nt: TGTGCCAGCAGCTCCCGCGAAGTCACCGGGGAGCTGTTTTTT
CDR3aa: CASSSREVTGELFF

j_gene: TRBJ1-3
d_gene: .
v_gene: TRBV2
abundance: .
CDR3nt: TGTGCCAGCAGCGATCGTACTAGCTCTGGAAACACCATATATTTT
CDR3aa: CASSDRTSSGNTIYF

j_gene: TRBJ2-1
d_gene: .
v_gene: TRBV7-6
abundance: once
CDR3nt: TGTGCCAGCACAGACAGATACAATGAGCAGTTCTTC
CDR3aa: CASTDRYNEQFF

j_gene: TRBJ2-7
d_gene: TRBD1
v_gene: TRBV18
abundance: once
CDR3nt: TGTGCCAGCACCGGAGCGACCGGGACAGGTCCCTACGAGCAGTACTTC
CDR3aa: CASTGATGTGPYEQYF

j_gene: TRBJ1-2
d_gene: TRBD1
v_gene: TRBV9
abundance: .
CDR3nt: TGTGCCAGCAGCGAACCCGAACAGGGGGCGCATGACTATGGCTACACCTTC
CDR3aa: CASSEPEQGAHDYGYTF

j_gene: TRBJ1-4
d_gene: .
v_gene: TRBV5-1
abundance: .
CDR3nt: TGCGCCAGCAGTTCCGGTGGTGATAATGAAAAACTGTTTTTT
CDR3aa: CASSSGGDNEKLFF

j_gene: TRBJ1-2
d_gene: .
v_gene: TRBV30
abundance: .
CDR3nt: TGTGCCTGGAGTTCAGGGGATTACGGCTACACCTTC
CDR3aa: CAWSSGDYGYTF

j_gene: TRBJ2-7
d_gene: TRBD1
v_gene: TRBV10-3
abundance: .
CDR3nt: TGTGCCATCAGACAGACAGGGTGGGACTACGAGCAGTACTTC
CDR3aa: CAIRQTGWDYEQYF

j_gene: TRBJ1-1
d_gene: .
v_gene: TRBV12-5
abundance: once
CDR3nt: TGTGCTAGTGGTCCGAAGGGGGCTGAAGCTTTCTTT
CDR3aa: CASGPKGAEAFF

j_gene: TRBJ1-3
d_gene: TRBD1
v_gene: TRBV2
abundance: .
CDR3nt: TGTGCCAGCAGTCAGGGGGCCCAGGGAAACACCATATATTTT
CDR3aa: CASSQGAQGNTIYF

j_gene: TRBJ1-1
d_gene: TRBD1
v_gene: TRBV7-8
abundance: .
CDR3nt: TGTGCCAGCAGCGGGGGGACAGGGGGGTTGCCTTTCTTT
CDR3aa: CASSGGTGGLPFF

j_gene: TRBJ1-5
d_gene: .
v_gene: TRBV7-9
abundance: .
CDR3nt: TGTGCCAGCAGCCCAACGGGATTTCAGCCCCAGCATTTT
CDR3aa: CASSPTGFQPQHF

j_gene: TRBJ2-2
d_gene: .
v_gene: TRBV7-6
abundance: .
CDR3nt: TGTGCCAGCAGCTTAGTCCAGGGGCCCGGGGAGCTGTTTTTT
CDR3aa: CASSLVQGPGELFF

j_gene: TRBJ1-6
d_gene: .
v_gene: TRBV10-2
abundance: once
CDR3nt: TGCGCCAGCAGTGAGTCGCCAGGGACTAGCTATAATTCACCCCTCCACTTT
CDR3aa: CASSESPGTSYNSPLHF

j_gene: TRBJ1-2
d_gene: .
v_gene: TRBV6-5
abundance: few
CDR3nt: TGTGCCAGCACCTCGGAGGGGAGAGGCTACACCTTC
CDR3aa: CASTSEGRGYTF

j_gene: TRBJ1-5
d_gene: .
v_gene: TRBV27
abundance: few
CDR3nt: TGTGCCAGCAGTTTCCAGGGGCTCAATCAGCCCCAGCATTTT
CDR3aa: CASSFQGLNQPQHF

j_gene: TRBJ1-6
d_gene: .
v_gene: TRBV3-1/TRBV3-2
abundance: .
CDR3nt: TGTGCCAGCAGCCAATTGGGGGGGGCTGGCAATTCACCCCTCCACTTT
CDR3aa: CASSQLGGAGNSPLHF

j_gene: TRBJ2-2
d_gene: TRBD1
v_gene: TRBV19
abundance: .
CDR3nt: TGTGCCAGTAGTATCGGTTGGTCAGGGGGCACCGGGGAGCTGTTTTTT
CDR3aa: CASSIGWSGGTGELFF